This T cell receptor beta chain was observed in a study of T cells after yellow fever vaccination. Study at large: Preparation of fractions with low cell numbers was performed using SMART-Seq v4 Ultra Low Input. Study results and limitations: Clonotype sharing between CD4 and CD8 compartments was small. Boosting was followed by the reappearance of most primary-vaccination clones (just under 98% CD4, about 88% CD8).

Note on this clonotype: Its specificity is not known.

Researchers made TCR cDNA using 5'RACE template switching, and this step added a universal primer site and UMIs. TCRdb re-derived calls from the 5' RACE reads in MiXCR, one entry per CDR3 protein. The table has 400,000 or so distinct CDR3 sequences, 6% to 8% seen once. CDR1 is DFQATT and CDR2 is SNEGSKA in the germline V gene (reference sequence). Trimming cost V 6 bases and J 2 bases, with 11 bases left between them. The CDR3 length is 14 residues. The specimen was PBMCs, collected 5 days after the yellow fever booster vaccination. The chain couples TRBV20-1 to TRBJ2-6; the D gene is possibly TRBD1 (5 bases). This TCR was recovered from a man between 25 and 39 years old who received the YFV17D yellow fever vaccine. The CDR3 DNA follows: TGCAGTGCCCTATCCAGGGCTGGGGCCAACGTCCTGACTTTC. Its translation: CSALSRAGANVLTF.